What follows is one T cell receptor beta chain and its context. The Seattle patients, enrolled during active infection, were followed longitudinally. Methods used by the authors: Scientists estimated how many nucleated cells there were by amplifying reference gene primers. This table comes from immunoSEQ multiplex PCR, and its TCRdb copy is limited to in-frame clones, with some not included. V and J calls and clone size follow that table, whereas D and trimming were derived from the DNA. The data show some 310,000 clones, 90% seen once. This sample is part of a study of blood T cell repertoires in COVID-19. For the study at large: Sites in the United States, Italy and Spain provided acute and convalescent COVID-19 samples.

Sequencing was performed on peripheral blood. This clonotype originated in a woman aged 40 to 55 with COVID-19, enrolled during active disease.

The CDR3, as DNA: TGTGCCACCAGTGGATCAGGGTCTTATGGTCAGCCCCAGCATTTT. Translated, it gives CATSGSGSYGQPQHF. The V and J genes are TRBV24-1 and TRBJ1-5, with a possible D match to TRBD1 (5 bases). This CDR3 contains 15 residues. Germline V gives CDR1 KGHDR, CDR2 SFDVKD. Trimming pared 5 bases from V and 6 bases from J, leaving 16 bases between.